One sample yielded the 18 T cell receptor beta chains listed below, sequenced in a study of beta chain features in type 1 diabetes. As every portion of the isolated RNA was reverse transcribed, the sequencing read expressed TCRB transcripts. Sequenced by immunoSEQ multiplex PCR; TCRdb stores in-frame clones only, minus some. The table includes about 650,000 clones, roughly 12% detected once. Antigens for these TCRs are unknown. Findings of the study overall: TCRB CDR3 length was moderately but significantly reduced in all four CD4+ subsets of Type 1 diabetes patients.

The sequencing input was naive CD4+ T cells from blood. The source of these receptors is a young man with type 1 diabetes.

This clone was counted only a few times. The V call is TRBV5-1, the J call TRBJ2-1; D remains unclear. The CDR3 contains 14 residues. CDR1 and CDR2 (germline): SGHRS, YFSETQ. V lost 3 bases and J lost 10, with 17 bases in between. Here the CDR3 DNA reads TGCGCCAGCAGCTCGACTCGCCAAAATCGGGAGCAGTTCTTC. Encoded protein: CASSSTRQNREQFF.

The CDR3 region is CASSKEQERLGAFF. CDR3 in DNA: TGTGCCAGCAGCAAAGAACAGGAACGTTTAGGAGCTTTCTTT. This chain connects TRBV21-1 to TRBJ1-1; the listed D gene, TRBD1, was not tested against the DNA. TRBV21-1 is assigned pseudogene status. CDR3 length equals 14 residues.

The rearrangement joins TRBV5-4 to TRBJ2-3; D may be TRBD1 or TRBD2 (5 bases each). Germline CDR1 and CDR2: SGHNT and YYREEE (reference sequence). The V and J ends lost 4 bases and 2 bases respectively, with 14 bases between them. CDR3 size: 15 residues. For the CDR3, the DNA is TGTGCCAGCAGCCAAGAGGGGCTTTCCACAGATACGCAGTATTTT. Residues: CASSQEGLSTDTQYF. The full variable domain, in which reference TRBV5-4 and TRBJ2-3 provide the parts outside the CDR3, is ETGVTQSPTHLIKTRGQQVTLRCSSQSGHNTVSWYQQALGQGPQFIFQYYREEENGRGNFPPRFSGLQFPNYSSELNVNALELDDSALYLCASSQEGLSTDTQYFGPGTRLTVL.

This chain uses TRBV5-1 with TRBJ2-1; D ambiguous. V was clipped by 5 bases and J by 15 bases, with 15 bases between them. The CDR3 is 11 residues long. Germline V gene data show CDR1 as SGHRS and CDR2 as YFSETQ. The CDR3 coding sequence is TGCGCCAGCAGTACGGCAATCGATCGGTTCTTC. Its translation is CASSTAIDRFF.

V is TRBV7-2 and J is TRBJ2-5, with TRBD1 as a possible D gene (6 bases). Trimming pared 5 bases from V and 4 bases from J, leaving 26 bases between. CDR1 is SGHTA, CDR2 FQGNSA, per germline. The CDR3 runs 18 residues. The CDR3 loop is CASSRTGQQGLVVETQYF. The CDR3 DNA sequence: TGTGCCAGCAGCCGAACGGGACAACAGGGTTTGGTGGTAGAGACCCAGTACTTC. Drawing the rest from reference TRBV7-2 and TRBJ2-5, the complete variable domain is GAGVSQSPSNKVTEKGKDVELRCDPISGHTALYWYRQSLGQGLEFLIYFQGNSAPDKSGLPSDRFSAERTGGSVSTLTIQRTQQEDSAVYLCASSRTGQQGLVVETQYFGPGTRLLVL.

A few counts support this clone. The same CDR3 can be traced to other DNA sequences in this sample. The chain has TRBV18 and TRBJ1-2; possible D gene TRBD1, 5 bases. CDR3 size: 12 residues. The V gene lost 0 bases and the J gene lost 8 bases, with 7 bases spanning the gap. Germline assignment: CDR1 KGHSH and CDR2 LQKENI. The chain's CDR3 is CASSPPGGGYTF. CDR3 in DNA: TGTGCCAGCTCACCACCGGGGGGAGGCTACACCTTC.

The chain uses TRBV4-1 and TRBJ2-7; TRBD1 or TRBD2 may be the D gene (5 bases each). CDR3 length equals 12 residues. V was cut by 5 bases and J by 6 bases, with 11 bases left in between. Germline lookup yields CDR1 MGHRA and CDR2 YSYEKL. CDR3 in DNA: TGCGCCAGCAGCGGTCGGGGCTCCGAGCAGTACTTC. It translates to CASSGRGSEQYF.

CDR3 amino acids: CATSRDYSSYSPLHF. The DNA of the CDR3 is TGTGCCACCAGCAGAGATTACAGTTCATATTCACCCCTCCACTTT. The chain combines TRBV15 with TRBJ1-6; D uncertain. CDR1 is LNHNV, CDR2 YYDKDF, per germline (reference sequence). Trimming removed 0 bases from V and 8 bases from J, with 11 bases in between. This CDR3 is built from 15 residues.

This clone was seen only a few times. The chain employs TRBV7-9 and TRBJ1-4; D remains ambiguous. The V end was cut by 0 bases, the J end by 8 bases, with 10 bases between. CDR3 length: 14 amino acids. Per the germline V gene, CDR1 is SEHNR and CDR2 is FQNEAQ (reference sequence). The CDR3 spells CASSLAGVWEKLFF. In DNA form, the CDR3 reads TGTGCCAGCAGCTTAGCGGGAGTGTGGGAAAAACTGTTTTTT. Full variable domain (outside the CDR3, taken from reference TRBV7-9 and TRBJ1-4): DTGVSQNPRHKITKRGQNVTFRCDPISEHNRLYWYRQTLGQGPEFLTYFQNEAQLEKSRLLSDRFSAERPKGSFSTLEIQRTEQGDSAMYLCASSLAGVWEKLFFGSGTQLSVL.

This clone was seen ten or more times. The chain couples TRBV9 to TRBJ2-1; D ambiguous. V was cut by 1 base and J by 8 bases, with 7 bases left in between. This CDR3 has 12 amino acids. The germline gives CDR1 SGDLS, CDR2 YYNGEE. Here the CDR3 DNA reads TGTGCCAGCAGCGTATCACGCTATGAGCAGTTCTTC. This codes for CASSVSRYEQFF.

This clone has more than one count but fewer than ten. For the CDR3, the DNA is TGCGCCAGCAGCCCGGGGGCCCTTTATGACAATGAGCAGTTCTTC. It specifies CASSPGALYDNEQFF. The chain joins TRBV4-3 to TRBJ2-1, with D possibly being TRBD1 or TRBD2 (6 bases each). The germline V gene encodes CDR1 LGHNA and CDR2 YSLEER. V lost 4 bases and J 5 bases, leaving 15 bases between the germline ends. The CDR3 has 15 amino acids.

The CDR3 DNA reads TGCGCCAGCAGCCCGAGTGGGGGGCCTCCAGAGACCCAGTACTTC. Translated: CASSPSGGPPETQYF. The chain has TRBV5-1 and TRBJ2-5; possibly TRBD1 or TRBD2 for D (6 bases each). The CDR3 is 15 residues long. Looked up from germline, CDR1 is SGHRS and CDR2 is YFSETQ. The germline V and J ends were trimmed by 4 bases and 4 bases, with 17 bases remaining between them.

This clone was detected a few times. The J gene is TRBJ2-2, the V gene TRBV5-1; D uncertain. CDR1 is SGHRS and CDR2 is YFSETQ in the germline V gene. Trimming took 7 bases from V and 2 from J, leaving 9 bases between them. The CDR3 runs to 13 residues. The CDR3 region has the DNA TGCGCCAGCGACCCAGACAACACCGGGGAGCTGTTTTTT. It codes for CASDPDNTGELFF.

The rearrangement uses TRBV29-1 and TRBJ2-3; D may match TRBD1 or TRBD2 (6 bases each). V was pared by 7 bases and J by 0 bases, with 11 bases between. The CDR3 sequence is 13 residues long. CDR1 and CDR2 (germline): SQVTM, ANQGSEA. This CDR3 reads CSEGGASTDTQYF. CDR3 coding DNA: TGCAGCGAGGGGGGAGCTAGCACAGATACGCAGTATTTT.

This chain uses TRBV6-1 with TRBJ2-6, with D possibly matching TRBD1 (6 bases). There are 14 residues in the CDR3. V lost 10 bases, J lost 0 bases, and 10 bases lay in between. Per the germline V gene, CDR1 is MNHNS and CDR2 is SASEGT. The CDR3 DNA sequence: TGTGCCACTACGGACAGCTCTGGGGCCAACGTCCTGACTTTC. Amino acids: CATTDSSGANVLTF.

For the CDR3, the DNA is TGTGCCATCAGTACAGGGGATCAGCCCCAGCATTTT. Translation gives CAISTGDQPQHF. The rearrangement uses TRBV10-3 and TRBJ1-5; TRBD1 agrees at 7 bases. Germline V gives CDR1 ENHRY, CDR2 SYGVKD. The CDR3 loop spans 12 amino acids. The V segment lost 5 bases and the J segment 5 bases; nucleotides outside the gene matches: 0.

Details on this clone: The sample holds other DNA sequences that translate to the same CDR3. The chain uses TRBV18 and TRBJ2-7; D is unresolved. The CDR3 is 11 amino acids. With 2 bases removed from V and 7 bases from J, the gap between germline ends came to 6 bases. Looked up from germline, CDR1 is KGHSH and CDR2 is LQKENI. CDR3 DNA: TGTGCCAGCTCACCAGACCGAGAGCAGTACTTC. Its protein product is CASSPDREQYF.

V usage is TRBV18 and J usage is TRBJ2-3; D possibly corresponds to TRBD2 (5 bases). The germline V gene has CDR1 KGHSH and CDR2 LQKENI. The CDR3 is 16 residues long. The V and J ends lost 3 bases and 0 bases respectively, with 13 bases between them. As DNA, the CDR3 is TGTGCCAGCTCACCCCAGGACTGGCTCAGCACAGATACGCAGTATTTT. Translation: CASSPQDWLSTDTQYF. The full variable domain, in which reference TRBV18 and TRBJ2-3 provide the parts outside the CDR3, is NAGVMQNPRHLVRRRGQEARLRCSPMKGHSHVYWYRQLPEEGLKFMVYLQKENIIDESGMPKERFSAEFPKEGPSILRIQQVVRGDSAAYFCASSPQDWLSTDTQYFGPGTRLTVL.